The present TCR beta chain was sequenced within a study of shared clonotypes between healthy human individuals. Study-wide context: Every donor yielded three CD4 naive, three CD4 memory, two CD8 naive and one CD8 memory plate.

A note on this clone: The antigen is not known.

Study-wide findings and caveats: Generation probability values for non-shared clonotypes were lower than those for clonotypes shared by all four donors.

Data came from immunoSEQ multiplex PCR; TCRdb stores just in-frame clones and leaves some out. The table records hundreds of thousands of clones, about 97% of them present only once. Germline values: CDR1 SGHRS, CDR2 YFSETQ. Trimming removed 4 bases from V and 7 bases from J, with 12 bases in between. This CDR3 is 13 amino acids long. This clonotype originated in a woman aged 25 to 39 in good health. The V call is TRBV5-1, the J call TRBJ2-4; TRBD2 is a possible D gene (7 bases). The specimen sequenced was naive CD4+ T cells sorted from blood. Regarding subset: CD45RA+ positively selected. The DNA for the CDR3 is TGCGCCAGCAGCGGCGCGGGGGCGAACATTCAGTACTTC. It yields the protein CASSGAGANIQYF.